This T cell receptor beta chain comes out of a study of T-cell memory formation after mild COVID-19. Across the whole study: For the most part, TCR clusters were specific to one donor.

Researchers used 5'RACE with constant-segment primers to make TCR alpha and TCR beta cDNA libraries that carry sample barcodes and UMIs. A single record per CDR3 protein comes from TCRdb applying MiXCR to the 5' RACE reads. The table has a few hundred thousand distinct CDR3 sequences, 15% to 20% seen once. General observations from the study: There were some responding clones in pre-infection memory, which suggested that cross-reactive memory had joined. Day 15 to 85 contracting clones showed balanced CD4/CD8; later expanders leaned CD4+.

To note about this clonotype: The antigen remains unidentified.

The sequence came from a man aged 18 to 35 who had mild COVID-19 (a few samples of this study predate the infection). Cell type and time point are not known. The source material was PBMCs or a T cell subset sorted from them (not recorded which).

This chain's CDR3 is CATSDRGLLNNEQFF. The DNA of the CDR3 is TGTGCCACCAGTGACCGGGGACTCTTAAACAATGAGCAGTTCTTC. The chain employs TRBV24-1 and TRBJ2-1; weak D call: TRBD2 (6 bases). CDR1 and CDR2 from the germline V gene are KGHDR and SFDVKD. The V gene lost 4 bases and the J gene lost 5 bases, with 14 bases spanning the gap. The CDR3 runs to 15 residues.